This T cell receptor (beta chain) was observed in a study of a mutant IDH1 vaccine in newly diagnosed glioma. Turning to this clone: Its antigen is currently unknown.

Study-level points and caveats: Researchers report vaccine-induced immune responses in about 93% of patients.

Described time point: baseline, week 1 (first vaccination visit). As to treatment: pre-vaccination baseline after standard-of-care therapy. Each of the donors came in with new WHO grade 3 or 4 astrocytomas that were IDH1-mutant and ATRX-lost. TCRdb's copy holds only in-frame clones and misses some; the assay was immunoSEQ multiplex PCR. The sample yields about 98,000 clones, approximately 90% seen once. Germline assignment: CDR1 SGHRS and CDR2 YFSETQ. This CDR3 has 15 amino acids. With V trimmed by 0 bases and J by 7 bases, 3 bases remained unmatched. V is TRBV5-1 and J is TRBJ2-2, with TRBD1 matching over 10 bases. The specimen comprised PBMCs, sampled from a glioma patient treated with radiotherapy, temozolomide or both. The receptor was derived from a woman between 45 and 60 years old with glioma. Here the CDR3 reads CASSLGQGAVGELFF. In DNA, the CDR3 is TGCGCCAGCAGCTTGGGACAGGGGGCTGTCGGGGAGCTGTTTTTT.